Listed here are 5 T cell receptor beta chains from one sample, sequenced in a study of glioma-infiltrating T cells. Using RNA template, CDR3s of TCR alpha and beta were amplified with iRepertoire arm-PCR. TCRdb reanalysed the multiplex PCR reads using MiXCR and keeps one entry per CDR3 protein. The profile shows about 190,000 distinct CDR3 sequences, 32% of them singletons. Sequencing input: glioma tissue, nonneoplastic brain tissue, or PBMCs (not recorded which). The origin of the receptors is a human donor with low-grade glioma or glioblastoma, undergoing nonglioma brain surgery, or in good health (not recorded which).

This clonotype was counted many times. The chain joins TRBV4-3 to TRBJ1-1, with D unclear. V shed 0 bases and J shed 1 base, with 6 bases lying between them. The CDR3 runs 14 residues. Looked up from germline, CDR1 is LGHNA and CDR2 is YSLEER. Here the CDR3 DNA reads TGCGCCAGCAGCCAAGAATCAACGAACACTGAAGCTTTCTTT. This translates into CASSQESTNTEAFF.

This clonotype was observed a handful of times. This rearrangement joins TRBV5-4 to TRBJ1-2, with 7 bases aligning to TRBD1. CDR3 length equals 14 residues. CDR1 SGHNT and CDR2 YYREEE come from the germline V gene (reference sequence). The V gene end was trimmed by 4 bases and the J gene end by 4 bases; junction bases not matched to a gene: 7. As DNA, the CDR3 is TGTGCCAGCAGCGCGGGACAGACCCCCTATGGCTACACCTTC. Amino acids: CASSAGQTPYGYTF.

This rearrangement joins TRBV3-1 to TRBJ2-3, with D maybe TRBD2 (6 bases). This CDR3 region has 19 residues. The V and J ends lost 2 bases and 4 bases respectively, with 25 bases between them. CDR1 is LGHDT, CDR2 YNNKEL, per germline (reference sequence). The CDR3 protein is CASSQRGTGGGPGADTQYF. The CDR3, as DNA: TGTGCCAGCAGCCAACGAGGGACTGGCGGAGGCCCGGGAGCAGATACGCAGTATTTT.

This clonotype was seen ten or more times. V usage is TRBV5-8 and J usage is TRBJ1-5, with D tentatively TRBD1 (5 bases). Germline CDR1 is SGHTS and CDR2 is YDEGEE. The ends were cut back, 2 bases at V and 6 bases at J, with 15 bases in the middle. The CDR3 runs to 15 residues. CDR3 protein: CASSFQGEVTQPQHF. In DNA form, the CDR3 reads TGTGCCAGCAGCTTTCAAGGGGAAGTTACTCAGCCCCAGCATTTT.

At least ten counts were recorded for this clonotype. The rearrangement links TRBV6-2 or TRBV6-3 to TRBJ2-7; 13 bases match TRBD2. Germline CDR1 and CDR2: MNHEY and SVGEGT. The CDR3 is 18 amino acids. V lost 2 bases and J lost 0; bases outside the gene matches: 7. CDR3 in DNA: TGTGCCAGCAGTTACGCACTAGCGGGAGGGCCGAGCTCCTACGAGCAGTACTTC. This translates into CASSYALAGGPSSYEQYF.